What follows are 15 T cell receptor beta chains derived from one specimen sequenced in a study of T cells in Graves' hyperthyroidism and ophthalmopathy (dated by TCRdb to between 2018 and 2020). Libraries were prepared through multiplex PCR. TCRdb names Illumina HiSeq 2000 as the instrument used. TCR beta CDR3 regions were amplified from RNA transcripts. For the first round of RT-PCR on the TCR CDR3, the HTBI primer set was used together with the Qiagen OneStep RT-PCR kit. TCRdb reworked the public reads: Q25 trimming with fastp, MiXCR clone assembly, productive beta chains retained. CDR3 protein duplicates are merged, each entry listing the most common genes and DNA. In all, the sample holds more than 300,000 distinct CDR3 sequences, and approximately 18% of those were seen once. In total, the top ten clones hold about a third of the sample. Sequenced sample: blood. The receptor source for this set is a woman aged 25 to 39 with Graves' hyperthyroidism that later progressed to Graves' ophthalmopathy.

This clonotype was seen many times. The CDR3 loop reads CASSRGTGWQETQYF. For the CDR3, the DNA is TGTGCCAGCAGCCGTGGGACAGGGTGGCAAGAGACCCAGTACTTC. V usage is TRBV14 and J usage is TRBJ2-5; 9 bases map to TRBD1. The CDR3 is made up of 15 amino acids. Trimming at V came to 4 bases and at J to 2 bases, leaving 5 bases not matched to a gene. CDR1 and CDR2 from the germline V gene are SGHDN and FVKESK.

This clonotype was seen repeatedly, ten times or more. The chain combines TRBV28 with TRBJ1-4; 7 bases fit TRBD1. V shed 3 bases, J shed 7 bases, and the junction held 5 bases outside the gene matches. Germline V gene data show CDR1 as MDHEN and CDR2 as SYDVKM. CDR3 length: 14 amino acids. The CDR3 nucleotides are TGTGCCAGCAGTTTCAGGGGGATTGGTGAAAAACTGTTTTTT. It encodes CASSFRGIGEKLFF.

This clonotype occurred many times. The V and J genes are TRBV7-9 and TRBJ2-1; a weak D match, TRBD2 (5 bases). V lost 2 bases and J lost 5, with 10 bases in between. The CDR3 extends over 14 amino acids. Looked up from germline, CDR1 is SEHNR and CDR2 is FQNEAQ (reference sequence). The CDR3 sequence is CASSLSWRDNEQFF. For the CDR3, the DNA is TGTGCCAGCAGCTTATCCTGGCGGGACAATGAGCAGTTCTTC.

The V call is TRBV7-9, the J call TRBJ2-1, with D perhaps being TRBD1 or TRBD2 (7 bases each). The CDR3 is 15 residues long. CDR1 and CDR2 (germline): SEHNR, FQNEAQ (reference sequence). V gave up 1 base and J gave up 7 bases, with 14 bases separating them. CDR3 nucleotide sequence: TGTGCCAGCAGCTTAGGAAACAGGGGAGGGAATGAGCAGTTCTTC. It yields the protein CASSLGNRGGNEQFF.

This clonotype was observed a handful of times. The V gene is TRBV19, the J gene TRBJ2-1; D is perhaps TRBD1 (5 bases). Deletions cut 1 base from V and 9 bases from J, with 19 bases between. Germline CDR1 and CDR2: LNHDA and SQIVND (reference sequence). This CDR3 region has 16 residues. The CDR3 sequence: CASSIGLSGLVGEQFF. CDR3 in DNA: TGTGCCAGTAGTATAGGTCTCTCAGGGCTGGTCGGTGAGCAGTTCTTC.

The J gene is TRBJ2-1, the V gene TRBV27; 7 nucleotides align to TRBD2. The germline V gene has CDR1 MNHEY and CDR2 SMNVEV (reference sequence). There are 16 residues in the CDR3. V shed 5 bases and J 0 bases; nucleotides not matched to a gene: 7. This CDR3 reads CASSREAGPSYNEQFF. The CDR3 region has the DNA TGTGCCAGCAGTAGGGAAGCGGGGCCCTCCTACAATGAGCAGTTCTTC.

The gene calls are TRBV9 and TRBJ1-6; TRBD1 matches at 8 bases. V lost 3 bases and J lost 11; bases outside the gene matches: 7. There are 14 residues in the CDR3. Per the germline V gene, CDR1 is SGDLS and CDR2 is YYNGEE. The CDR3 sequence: CASSETGDFAPLHF. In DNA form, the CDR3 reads TGTGCCAGCAGCGAGACAGGGGATTTTGCACCCCTCCACTTT.

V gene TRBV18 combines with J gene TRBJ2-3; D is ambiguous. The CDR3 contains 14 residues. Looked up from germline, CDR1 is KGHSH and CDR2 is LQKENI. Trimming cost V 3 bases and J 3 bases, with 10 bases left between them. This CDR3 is CASSPTEVTDTQYF. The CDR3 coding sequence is TGTGCCAGCTCACCTACAGAAGTTACAGATACGCAGTATTTT.

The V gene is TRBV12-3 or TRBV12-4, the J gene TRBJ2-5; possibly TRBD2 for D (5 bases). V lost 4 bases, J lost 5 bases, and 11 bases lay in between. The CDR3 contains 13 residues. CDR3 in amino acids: CASSSTWRETQYF. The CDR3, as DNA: TGTGCCAGCAGTTCCACATGGAGGGAGACCCAGTACTTC.

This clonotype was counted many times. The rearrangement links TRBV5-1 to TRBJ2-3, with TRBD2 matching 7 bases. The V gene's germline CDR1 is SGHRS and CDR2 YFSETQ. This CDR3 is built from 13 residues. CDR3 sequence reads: CAGRGSPTDTQYF. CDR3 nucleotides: TGCGCGGGGCGCGGGAGTCCGACAGATACGCAGTATTTT.

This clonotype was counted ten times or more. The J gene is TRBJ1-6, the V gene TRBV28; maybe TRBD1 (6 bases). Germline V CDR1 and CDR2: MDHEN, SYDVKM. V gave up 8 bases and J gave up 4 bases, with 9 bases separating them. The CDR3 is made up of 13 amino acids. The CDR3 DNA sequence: TGTGCCAGCGCAGGACAGTATAATTCACCCCTCCACTTT. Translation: CASAGQYNSPLHF.

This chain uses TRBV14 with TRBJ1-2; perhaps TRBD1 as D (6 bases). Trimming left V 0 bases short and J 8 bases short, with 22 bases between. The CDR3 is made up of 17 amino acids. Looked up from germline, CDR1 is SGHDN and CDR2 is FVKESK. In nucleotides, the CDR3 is TGTGCCAGCAGCCAAGAGTTATTTCTGCGAGGGGGAAAAGGCTACACCTTC. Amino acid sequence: CASSQELFLRGGKGYTF.

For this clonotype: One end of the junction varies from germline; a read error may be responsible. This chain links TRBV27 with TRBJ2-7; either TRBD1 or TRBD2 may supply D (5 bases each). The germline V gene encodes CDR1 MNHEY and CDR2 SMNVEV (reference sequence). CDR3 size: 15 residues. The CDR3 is CASSLSVGASYERHF. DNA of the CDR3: TGTGCCAGCAGTTTATCGGTCGGGGCCTCCTACGAGCGGCACTTC.

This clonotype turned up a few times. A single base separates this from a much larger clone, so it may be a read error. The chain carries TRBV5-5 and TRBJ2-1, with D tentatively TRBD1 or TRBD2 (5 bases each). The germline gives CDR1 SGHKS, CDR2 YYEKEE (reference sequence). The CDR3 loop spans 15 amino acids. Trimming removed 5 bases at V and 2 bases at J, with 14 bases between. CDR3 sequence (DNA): TGTGCCAGCAGGGTTGGGGGAAGCCCCTACAATGAGCAGTTCTTC. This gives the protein CASRVGGSPYNEQFF.

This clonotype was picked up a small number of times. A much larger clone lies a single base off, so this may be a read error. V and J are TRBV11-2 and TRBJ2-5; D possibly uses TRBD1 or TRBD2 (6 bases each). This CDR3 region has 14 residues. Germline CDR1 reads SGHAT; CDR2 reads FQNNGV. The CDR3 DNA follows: TGTGCCGGCAGCGTGGGCCGGGGGCGAGAGACCCAGTACTTC. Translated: CAGSVGRGRETQYF.